These T cell receptor beta chains were read from a single sample in a study of regulatory T cells in long-lasting Graves disease. TCRdb reanalysed the multiplex PCR reads using MiXCR and keeps one entry per CDR3 protein. The data hold roughly 400,000 distinct CDR3 sequences, with around 20% observed a single time. Sequenced material: peripheral blood mononuclear cells (PBMCs), taken when the disease was refractory, from a patient treated with antithyroid drugs. These receptors all stem from a female donor with Graves disease. Both conserved end residues are part of each CDR3. Each record gives: D gene, J gene, V gene, clone size, CDR3 protein, CDR3 DNA. D genes are given only for firm matches. A row's size may be missing; if present it is once, few, many or a size class.

.,TRBJ2-7,TRBV11-2,.,CASSQQGHAPEYF,TGTGCCAGCAGCCAACAGGGACACGCGCCCGAGTACTTC
.,TRBJ2-1,TRBV9,.,CASSDAGLGRDEQFF,TGTGCCAGCAGCGACGCGGGGCTAGGGCGGGATGAGCAGTTCTTC
TRBD1,TRBJ2-1,TRBV18,.,CASSPLRGNEQFF,TGTGCCAGCTCACCACTCAGGGGGAATGAGCAGTTCTTC
.,TRBJ2-7,TRBV18,.,CASSPPPGSEQYF,TGTGCCAGCTCACCACCTCCGGGGAGCGAGCAGTACTTC
.,TRBJ1-2,TRBV28,many,CASSRPRDNYGYTF,TGTGCCAGCAGTCGCCCTCGGGACAACTATGGCTACACCTTC
TRBD1,TRBJ1-2,TRBV19,.,CASSPGQGTHGYTF,TGTGCCAGTAGTCCGGGACAGGGGACCCATGGCTACACCTTC
.,TRBJ1-1,TRBV4-1,few,CASSQDPNRVGTEAFF,TGCGCCAGCAGCCAAGATCCAAACAGGGTAGGCACTGAAGCTTTCTTT
TRBD2,TRBJ2-3,TRBV2,.,CASSQGTSRFTDTQYF,TGTGCCAGCAGCCAAGGGACTAGCAGATTCACAGATACGCAGTATTTT
TRBD2,TRBJ2-1,TRBV28,.,CASSLGGRGDEQFF,TGTGCCAGCAGCTTAGGCGGGAGGGGGGATGAGCAGTTCTTC
TRBD2,TRBJ2-5,TRBV6-1,many,CASTEGLVETQYF,TGTGCCAGCACCGAGGGACTAGTTGAGACCCAGTACTTC
.,TRBJ2-7,TRBV28,many,CASSLWGEQYF,TGTGCCAGCAGTTTATGGGGCGAGCAGTACTTC
.,TRBJ1-3,TRBV6-1,few,CASSGGWGAGNTIYF,TGTGCCAGCAGTGGAGGATGGGGGGCCGGAAACACCATATATTTT
.,TRBJ1-4,TRBV28,many,CASTPSGVNEKLFF,TGTGCCAGCACCCCGTCGGGGGTTAATGAAAAACTGTTTTTT
.,TRBJ1-5,TRBV4-1,.,CASSQGSRTNQPQHF,TGCGCCAGCAGCCAAGGATCTCGGACGAATCAGCCCCAGCATTTT
.,TRBJ2-7,TRBV12-3/TRBV12-4,few,CASSLGPGLNYEQYF,TGTGCCAGCAGTTTAGGGCCGGGACTCAACTACGAGCAGTACTTC
.,TRBJ1-4,TRBV30,.,CAWSGGDRKEKLFF,TGTGCCTGGAGTGGAGGGGACCGTAAAGAAAAACTGTTTTTT
.,TRBJ2-7,TRBV28,many,CASSFPGGGAYEQYF,TGTGCCAGCAGTTTCCCAGGGGGAGGCGCCTACGAGCAGTACTTC
.,TRBJ1-2,TRBV28,many,CASSLWSSGASNYGYTF,TGTGCCAGCAGTTTATGGTCGAGCGGGGCATCTAACTATGGCTACACCTTC
.,TRBJ2-2,TRBV7-2,.,CASSQEGGVNTGELFF,TGTGCCAGCAGCCAAGAGGGCGGGGTGAACACCGGGGAGCTGTTTTTT
TRBD2,TRBJ2-5,TRBV20-1,many,CSAPSGRGGETQYF,TGCAGTGCTCCTAGCGGGAGGGGAGGGGAGACCCAGTACTTC
.,TRBJ1-5,TRBV2,many,CASGTPYQPQHF,TGTGCCAGCGGGACTCCTTATCAGCCCCAGCATTTT
.,TRBJ2-1,TRBV25-1,.,CASSDVGGNEQFF,TGTGCCAGCAGTGACGTGGGAGGCAATGAGCAGTTCTTC
.,TRBJ1-1,TRBV5-1,.,CASSLEYLGGNTEAFF,TGCGCCAGCAGCTTGGAATACCTTGGCGGGAACACTGAAGCTTTCTTT